The 21 T cell receptor beta chains below come from one sample, sequenced in a study of CD8 T cells in ankylosing spondylitis. Study findings and constraints: Apparently characteristic of ankylosing spondylitis blood was a TCR beta motif (eight highly homologous variants).

TCRdb fed the 5' RACE reads into MiXCR, producing one record per CDR3 protein. The profile covers 470,000 or so distinct CDR3 sequences, with 25% to 30% appearing a single time and roughly 1% taken by the ten largest. These receptors lack a known antigen. Input material: blood, either unsorted or a sorted T cell fraction (not recorded which). Receptors were obtained from a male donor with ankylosing spondylitis.

This rearrangement joins TRBV7-2 to TRBJ2-7; 11 bases line up with TRBD2. Germline lookup yields CDR1 SGHTA and CDR2 FQGNSA. V shed 4 bases, J shed 5 bases, and the junction held 10 bases outside the gene matches. This CDR3 region has 16 residues. The chain's CDR3 is CASSSPSSGRLHEQYF. The CDR3, as DNA: TGTGCCAGCAGCTCACCCTCTAGCGGGAGGCTTCACGAGCAGTACTTC.

The J gene is TRBJ1-3, the V gene TRBV27, with TRBD1 matching 9 bases. Germline V gives CDR1 MNHEY, CDR2 SMNVEV (reference sequence). The V segment lost 6 bases and the J segment 2 bases; nucleotides outside the gene matches: 8. The length of the CDR3 is 16 residues. The DNA for the CDR3 is TGTGCCAGCAGGCCGGGACAGGGATTGCCTGGAAACACCATATATTTT. It is translated as CASRPGQGLPGNTIYF.

This chain connects TRBV20-1 to TRBJ2-1, with D possibly being TRBD1 (5 bases). Per the germline V gene, CDR1 is DFQATT and CDR2 is SNEGSKA (reference sequence). This CDR3 has 14 amino acids. V was cut by 5 bases and J by 8 bases, with 19 bases left in between. The CDR3 spells CSAVGPAVRYEQFF. As DNA, the CDR3 is TGCAGTGCTGTGGGGCCAGCCGTTAGGTATGAGCAGTTCTTC.

Written as DNA, the CDR3 is TGTGCCAGCAGTGGGGGGTCACCGGGACTAGCAGGTGGGGAGACCCAGTACTTC. Its translation is CASSGGSPGLAGGETQYF. The V and J genes are TRBV6-1 and TRBJ2-5; 9 nucleotides line up with TRBD2. The CDR3 has 18 amino acids. Germline loops: CDR1 MNHNS, CDR2 SASEGT. J gave up 5 bases and V 4 bases, and 17 bases lay outside the gene matches.

The chain links TRBV7-9 to TRBJ1-5, with unresolved D. The CDR3 consists of 15 residues. Germline lookup yields CDR1 SEHNR and CDR2 FQNEAQ (reference sequence). V lost 5 bases and J 7 bases, leaving 18 bases between the germline ends. The CDR3 DNA follows: TGTGCCAGCAGCAACTCCTGGGCAGACCGACAGCCCCAGCATTTT. Translation gives CASSNSWADRQPQHF.

This clonotype was picked up many times. The chain uses TRBV20-1 and TRBJ2-5; 8 bases map to TRBD2. Germline lookup yields CDR1 DFQATT and CDR2 SNEGSKA (reference sequence). The CDR3 consists of 15 residues. V dropped 0 bases and J dropped 3; count of bases not matched to a gene: 6. The CDR3 here is CSARDLREAKETQYF. Here the CDR3 DNA reads TGCAGTGCTAGAGATCTGCGGGAGGCTAAAGAGACCCAGTACTTC.

J is TRBJ2-5 and V is TRBV5-1; 9 bases are shared with TRBD1. V lost 4 bases and J lost 4; bases outside the gene matches: 11. The CDR3 runs 16 residues. Germline V gene sequence: CDR1 SGHRS, CDR2 YFSETQ. The CDR3 DNA follows: TGCGCCAGCAGCCCATCCGGGACAGGGAGGAGAGAGACCCAGTACTTC. Its protein is CASSPSGTGRRETQYF.

This clonotype was counted once. This chain links TRBV20-1 with TRBJ2-7, with TRBD2 matching 11 bases. Trimming at V came to 5 bases and at J to 0 bases, leaving 6 bases not matched to a gene. Germline lookup yields CDR1 DFQATT and CDR2 SNEGSKA (reference sequence). This CDR3 has 15 residues. The CDR3 bases are TGCAGTGCTCAGAGGGGGACTAGCGGCTCCTACGAGCAGTACTTC. Its protein product is CSAQRGTSGSYEQYF.

This clonotype was observed at least ten times. V and J are TRBV9 and TRBJ2-5; unclear D gene. With 0 bases removed from V and 1 base from J, the gap between germline ends came to 7 bases. Germline lookup yields CDR1 SGDLS and CDR2 YYNGEE. The CDR3 spans 14 residues. CDR3 amino acids: CASSVAQVQETQYF. The CDR3, as DNA: TGTGCCAGCAGCGTAGCGCAGGTCCAAGAGACCCAGTACTTC.

This clonotype was counted between two and nine times. In DNA, the CDR3 is TGTGCCAGCAGCCAAGATTGGGGCGGGAATCAGCCCCAGCATTTT. Translation: CASSQDWGGNQPQHF. The V call is TRBV3-1, the J call TRBJ1-5, with D tentatively TRBD1 (5 bases). CDR1 is LGHDT, CDR2 YNNKEL, per germline (reference sequence). V shed 0 bases and J shed 4 bases, with 10 bases lying between them. The CDR3 consists of 15 residues.

In its sample, this clonotype was seen many times. J is TRBJ2-7 and V is TRBV7-9; 11 bases align to TRBD2. Per germline, CDR1 SEHNR and CDR2 FQNEAQ (reference sequence). The CDR3 has 14 residues. Trimming took 6 bases from V and 3 from J; bases not matched to a gene: 4. The CDR3 protein is CASSFTSGSYEQYF. CDR3 nucleotide sequence: TGTGCCAGCAGTTTCACTAGCGGGAGCTACGAGCAGTACTTC.

The chain joins TRBV20-1 to TRBJ2-7, with D tentatively TRBD1 or TRBD2 (5 bases each). Looked up from germline, CDR1 is DFQATT and CDR2 is SNEGSKA (reference sequence). This CDR3 is built from 12 residues. V shed 6 bases and J shed 2 bases, with 11 bases lying between them. CDR3 sequence (DNA): TGCAGTGCACGGGAAGGGGCCTACGAGCAGTACTTC. This codes for CSAREGAYEQYF.

This clonotype has just a few counts. This sequence joins TRBV6-2 or TRBV6-3 and TRBJ1-1; possibly TRBD1 for D (5 bases). Trimming took off 4 bases at V and 0 bases at J, with 24 bases between the two ends. The CDR3 runs to 19 residues. Germline CDR1 reads MNHEY; CDR2 reads SVGEGT. The CDR3, as DNA: TGTGCCAGCAGTTGGGCCCCCAAAGGGGACCTACTCATGAACACTGAAGCTTTCTTT. This encodes CASSWAPKGDLLMNTEAFF.

The chain carries TRBV5-1 and TRBJ2-5; 12 bases match TRBD2. The V gene's germline CDR1 is SGHRS and CDR2 YFSETQ. V shed 4 bases, J shed 5 bases, and the junction held 12 bases outside the gene matches. This CDR3 has 17 residues. The chain's CDR3 is CASSMTTSGSFRETQYF. In nucleotides, the CDR3 is TGCGCCAGCAGCATGACGACTAGCGGGAGTTTTCGCGAGACCCAGTACTTC.

This sequence joins TRBV25-1 and TRBJ1-2; 9 bases are shared with TRBD1. This CDR3 spans 15 amino acids. V lost 4 bases and J lost 5; bases outside the gene matches: 8. Germline-derived CDR1 and CDR2 are MGHDK and SYGVNS. The CDR3: CASSGDRELTYGYTF. CDR3 DNA sequence: TGTGCCAGCAGTGGGGACAGGGAGCTAACTTATGGCTACACCTTC.

This clonotype came up a few times. The chain links TRBV11-1 to TRBJ1-5; 9 bases fit TRBD1. The V segment lost 5 bases and the J segment 4 bases; nucleotides outside the gene matches: 9. Germline values: CDR1 SGHAT, CDR2 FQDESV (reference sequence). The CDR3 consists of 16 residues. CDR3: CASSPGTGKRNQPQHF. The CDR3 DNA reads as TGTGCCAGCAGCCCGGGGACAGGGAAACGGAATCAGCCCCAGCATTTT.

This clonotype was picked up a small number of times. The rearrangement joins TRBV12-3 or TRBV12-4 to TRBJ2-1, with 13 bases fitting TRBD2. V shed 6 bases and J 6 bases; nucleotides not matched to a gene: 5. This CDR3 comprises 15 residues. The DNA for the CDR3 is TGTGCCAGCAGACTAGCGGGAGGGTTTGGCAATGAGCAGTTCTTC. Amino acid sequence: CASRLAGGFGNEQFF.

The gene calls are TRBV20-1 and TRBJ1-2, with a tentative D call TRBD1 (6 bases). V lost 6 bases to trimming and J lost 8 bases, with 19 bases between them. The CDR3 sequence is 13 residues long. CDR1 DFQATT and CDR2 SNEGSKA come from the germline V gene (reference sequence). CDR3 DNA: TGCAGTGCGCCCGAAGACACAGGGATCGGCTACACCTTC. Translated, it gives CSAPEDTGIGYTF.

This clonotype was counted a single time. The chain is built from TRBV20-1 and TRBJ2-6, with 7 bases identical to TRBD1. This CDR3 comprises 16 residues. Unmatched junction bases numbered 10, after V lost 5 bases and J lost 3 bases. Germline V gives CDR1 DFQATT, CDR2 SNEGSKA (reference sequence). CDR3 sequence (DNA): TGCAGTGCTTTCGGGACAGACCTAAGTGGGGCCAACGTCCTGACTTTC. Protein sequence: CSAFGTDLSGANVLTF.

The V gene is TRBV27, the J gene TRBJ1-2; possible D gene TRBD1, 5 bases. Trimming pared 2 bases from V and 8 bases from J, leaving 9 bases between. Germline CDR1 is MNHEY and CDR2 is SMNVEV (reference sequence). The CDR3 contains 12 residues. CDR3 residues: CASSLKGRGYTF. The DNA of the CDR3 is TGTGCCAGCAGTTTAAAGGGACGCGGCTACACCTTC.

This clonotype was detected many times. The rearrangement links TRBV5-6 to TRBJ2-2; TRBD1 is a possible D gene (6 bases). Trimming cost V 2 bases and J 1 base, with 9 bases left between them. Germline V gene lookup returns CDR1 SGHDT and CDR2 YYEEEE. The CDR3 totals 15 residues. The CDR3, as DNA: TGTGCCAGCAGCTTCGGACAGCTGAACACCGGGGAGCTGTTTTTT. Translating it yields CASSFGQLNTGELFF.